The rows below give T cell receptor beta chains drawn from one sample of a study of early T cells in non-severe SARS-CoV-2 infection. TCRdb reprocessed the 5' RACE reads with MiXCR, giving one entry per CDR3 protein. Of 95,000 to 100,000 distinct CDR3 sequences in the sample, less than 15% were seen once. Sequencing was done on a sample of whole blood. These receptors all come from an adult who was a healthcare worker with PCR-confirmed SARS-CoV-2 infection or an uninfected control (not recorded which). Each CDR3 is given with its conserved first and last residue. A D gene is named only where the DNA matches it firmly. Clone size is stated in some rows and not others, as once, few, many or a class when expanded.

j_gene,d_gene,v_gene,len,abundance,CDR3aa,CDR3nt
TRBJ1-5,NA,TRBV7-2,13,many,CASSLDPVQPQHF,TGTGCCAGCAGCTTAGATCCTGTACAACCCCAGCATTTT
TRBJ2-7,NA,TRBV4-1,17,few,CASSQEDSVQPSYEQYF,TGCGCCAGCAGCCAAGAGGACAGCGTCCAGCCTTCCTACGAGCAGTACTTC
TRBJ2-3,TRBD1,TRBV11-2,16,many,CASSTRTGAGTDTQYF,TGTGCCAGCAGCACCCGGACAGGGGCGGGCACAGATACGCAGTATTTT
TRBJ1-4,TRBD1,TRBV5-6,14,NA,CASSFRQGFRKLFF,TGTGCCAGCAGCTTCCGACAGGGTTTTAGGAAACTGTTTTTT
TRBJ2-1,TRBD2,TRBV7-2,16,NA,CASSLRPSGGHNEQFF,TGTGCCAGCAGCTTAAGGCCTAGCGGGGGACACAATGAGCAGTTCTTC
TRBJ1-2,TRBD1,TRBV19,17,few,CASRRRGSGTGAGGYTF,TGTGCCAGTAGACGAAGGGGATCCGGGACAGGGGCAGGCGGCTACACCTTC
TRBJ2-7,NA,TRBV7-9,16,NA,CASSLPTLGAPYEQYF,TGTGCCAGCAGCTTACCCACCCTTGGGGCCCCCTACGAGCAGTACTTC
TRBJ1-1,NA,TRBV7-9,12,few,CASSLLDTEAFF,TGTGCCAGCAGCTTACTGGACACTGAAGCTTTCTTT
TRBJ2-2,NA,TRBV29-1,14,NA,CSVETHGDTGELFF,TGCAGCGTGGAGACCCACGGAGACACCGGGGAGCTGTTTTTT
TRBJ2-1,TRBD2,TRBV6-5,17,few,CASSRLADLHSYNEQFF,TGTGCCAGCAGTAGGCTAGCGGATCTCCACTCCTACAATGAGCAGTTCTTC
TRBJ1-5,NA,TRBV21-1,11,many,CARFRDQPQHF,TGTGCCAGATTTCGGGATCAGCCCCAGCATTTT
TRBJ1-1,NA,TRBV24-1,14,NA,CATSDTRAPLGAFF,TGTGCCACCAGTGATACCCGGGCCCCCCTGGGAGCTTTCTTT
TRBJ1-2,NA,TRBV28,14,many,CASSLYNPSGGYTF,TGTGCCAGCAGTTTATATAACCCTTCGGGTGGCTACACCTTC
TRBJ2-3,NA,TRBV7-9,14,many,CASSLSRDTDTQYF,TGTGCCAGCAGCTTAAGCAGGGACACAGATACGCAGTATTTT
TRBJ2-5,NA,TRBV29-1,13,many,CSVNRGGAETQYF,TGCAGCGTTAACCGCGGCGGCGCGGAGACCCAGTACTTC
TRBJ2-2,NA,TRBV20-1,13,few,CSARVGNTGELFF,TGCAGTGCTAGAGTCGGGAACACCGGGGAGCTGTTTTTT
TRBJ1-2,NA,TRBV29-1,12,many,CSVDGSGYGYTF,TGCAGCGTTGATGGGTCGGGCTATGGCTACACCTTC
TRBJ2-3,NA,TRBV23-1,17,few,CASTHLPTGCGTDTQYF,TGCGCCAGCACCCACCTCCCCACAGGGTGTGGCACAGATACGCAGTATTTT
TRBJ1-2,TRBD1,TRBV19,14,NA,CASSTPGQLYGYTF,TGTGCCAGTAGCACGCCGGGACAGCTCTATGGCTACACCTTC
TRBJ2-1,NA,TRBV24-1,16,NA,CATSDSSFRDYNEQFF,TGTGCCACCAGTGATTCCTCATTCCGAGACTACAATGAGCAGTTCTTC
TRBJ2-3,NA,TRBV4-3,14,NA,CASSQDRVRDTQYF,TGCGCCAGCAGCCAAGACAGGGTGCGGGATACGCAGTATTTT
TRBJ1-1,TRBD1,TRBV12-3/TRBV12-4,16,NA,CASSSPGGQMNTEAFF,TGTGCCAGCAGTTCCCCAGGGGGGCAAATGAACACTGAAGCTTTCTTT
TRBJ1-6,TRBD1,TRBV3-1,14,many,CASSRQGTNSPLHF,TGTGCCAGCAGCCGACAGGGTACTAATTCACCCCTCCACTTT
TRBJ2-3,TRBD1,TRBV18,15,NA,CASSPTGQGTDGQYF,TGTGCCAGCTCACCCACGGGACAGGGAACTGATGGGCAGTATTTT
TRBJ2-3,TRBD2,TRBV3-1,15,many,CASSQRERGTDTQYF,TGTGCCAGCAGCCAACGGGAGCGGGGTACGGATACGCAGTATTTT
TRBJ1-4,NA,TRBV15,16,few,CATSGSGGAANEKLFF,TGTGCCACCAGCGGATCCGGGGGGGCCGCTAATGAAAAACTGTTTTTT
TRBJ2-1,NA,TRBV28,13,many,CASSEDSPNEQFF,TGTGCCAGCAGTGAGGACAGTCCTAATGAGCAGTTCTTC
TRBJ2-3,TRBD2,TRBV4-1,13,NA,CASSQEGLAQQYF,TGCGCCAGCAGCCAAGAAGGACTAGCACAGCAGTATTTT
TRBJ1-1,NA,TRBV7-8,15,many,CASSLGWADNTEAFF,TGTGCCAGCAGCTTAGGATGGGCAGATAACACTGAAGCTTTCTTT
TRBJ1-1,NA,TRBV6-5,16,many,CASRTGMGLLGTEAFF,TGTGCCAGCAGGACAGGAATGGGCCTGCTAGGCACTGAAGCTTTCTTT
TRBJ2-7,TRBD1,TRBV4-3,16,NA,CASSQDLGQGAYEQYF,TGCGCCAGCAGCCAAGATTTGGGACAGGGAGCCTACGAGCAGTACTTC
TRBJ1-1,NA,TRBV28,14,many,CASTRLGVYTEAFF,TGTGCCAGCACCCGATTGGGGGTTTACACTGAAGCTTTCTTT
TRBJ2-2,NA,TRBV29-1,14,few,CSVSWGRNTGELFF,TGCAGCGTTTCTTGGGGGCGGAACACCGGGGAGCTGTTTTTT
TRBJ2-7,TRBD1,TRBV10-2,15,few,CASSAYLGQEHEQYF,TGCGCCAGCAGTGCCTACCTCGGACAGGAACACGAGCAGTACTTC
TRBJ1-5,TRBD1,TRBV18,14,many,CASSRTGFNQPQHF,TGTGCCAGCTCCAGGACAGGGTTCAATCAGCCCCAGCATTTT
TRBJ1-1,NA,TRBV11-2,16,many,CASSPSPRLRTTEAFF,TGTGCCAGCAGCCCCAGTCCCAGGTTAAGAACCACTGAAGCTTTCTTT
TRBJ2-3,NA,TRBV6-5,12,NA,CATSTGTDTQYF,TGTGCCACCTCGACCGGCACAGATACGCAGTATTTT
TRBJ1-1,NA,TRBV2,15,NA,CASSETGQLNTEAFF,TGTGCCAGCAGTGAAACCGGACAGTTGAACACTGAAGCTTTCTTT
TRBJ2-3,NA,TRBV5-1,12,many,CASSLGSDTQYF,TGCGCCAGCAGCTTGGGATCAGATACGCAGTATTTT
TRBJ1-5,NA,TRBV12-3/TRBV12-4,14,many,CASSLARRYQPQHF,TGTGCCAGCAGTTTGGCTCGTCGCTATCAGCCCCAGCATTTT
TRBJ2-5,NA,TRBV6-1,14,NA,CASSLTRYQETQYF,TGTGCCAGCAGCCTGACTCGGTATCAAGAGACCCAGTACTTC
TRBJ1-1,NA,TRBV2,11,NA,CASRVAEEAFF,TGTGCCAGCAGGGTGGCTGAGGAAGCTTTCTTT
TRBJ2-7,TRBD1,TRBV5-4,13,few,CASNRQGTDEQYF,TGTGCCAGCAACAGACAGGGTACCGACGAGCAGTACTTC
TRBJ2-7,TRBD2,TRBV12-3/TRBV12-4,14,many,CASSLGTSGSEQYF,TGTGCCAGCAGCCTCGGGACTAGCGGGTCCGAGCAGTACTTC
TRBJ2-3,NA,TRBV29-1,10,few,CSSDTDTQYF,TGCAGCTCAGACACAGATACGCAGTATTTT
TRBJ2-4,NA,TRBV2,14,many,CASSEGLAKNIQYF,TGTGCCAGCAGTGAGGGCCTAGCCAAAAACATTCAGTACTTC
TRBJ1-1,NA,TRBV27,17,many,CASSLLRENREATEAFF,TGTGCCAGCAGTTTACTCAGGGAAAACAGGGAGGCCACTGAAGCTTTCTTT
TRBJ1-6,TRBD1,TRBV5-6,15,few,CASSRGTGAYSPLHF,TGTGCCAGCAGCAGGGGGACAGGGGCTTATTCACCCCTCCACTTT
TRBJ2-2,NA,TRBV11-3,13,few,CASSSTYTGELFF,TGTGCCAGCAGCTCAACATACACCGGGGAGCTGTTTTTT
TRBJ2-3,TRBD2,TRBV7-2,16,many,CASSFALAGSTDTQYF,TGTGCCAGCAGCTTCGCCCTAGCGGGTAGCACAGATACGCAGTATTTT
TRBJ1-5,TRBD1,TRBV10-3,14,few,CAISEGGGGQPQHF,TGTGCCATCAGTGAAGGAGGGGGCGGTCAGCCCCAGCATTTT
TRBJ1-5,TRBD1,TRBV12-3/TRBV12-4,16,NA,CASSSTGGAGDQPQHF,TGTGCCAGCAGCTCGACAGGGGGCGCCGGGGATCAGCCCCAGCATTTT
TRBJ1-3,NA,TRBV20-1,15,NA,CSARGPSSPGNTIYF,TGCAGTGCTAGGGGACCCTCAAGCCCTGGAAACACCATATATTTT
TRBJ2-7,NA,TRBV5-1,14,NA,CASSLGTATYEQYF,TGCGCCAGCAGCTTGGGGACAGCCACCTACGAGCAGTACTTC
TRBJ2-2,NA,TRBV4-2,14,many,CASSQDRATGELFF,TGTGCCAGCAGCCAAGATCGGGCTACCGGGGAGCTGTTTTTT
TRBJ2-5,NA,TRBV10-2,12,once,CASMGSQETQYF,TGCGCCAGCATGGGCAGTCAAGAGACCCAGTACTTC
TRBJ2-1,NA,TRBV7-2,14,few,CASSLVATYNEQFF,TGTGCCAGCAGCTTAGTGGCTACCTACAATGAGCAGTTCTTC
TRBJ1-2,TRBD1,TRBV29-1,13,many,CSVASQGVDGYTF,TGCAGCGTTGCTTCCCAGGGGGTAGATGGCTACACCTTC
TRBJ1-6,TRBD1,TRBV5-5,15,few,CASSLGQGFSSPLHF,TGTGCCAGCAGCTTGGGACAGGGTTTTAGTTCACCCCTCCACTTT
TRBJ2-7,NA,TRBV7-2,14,many,CASSLGRGTYEQYF,TGTGCCAGCAGCTTAGGTAGGGGGACCTACGAGCAGTACTTC